Each of the 9 T cell receptor beta chains below was sequenced from the same sample in a study of technical replicates of blood from a handful of donors. Data came from immunoSEQ multiplex PCR; TCRdb stores just in-frame clones and leaves some out. The sample holds about 79,000 clones, 94% seen once. The sample comprised T cells isolated from PBMCs. The receptors here all came from a human donor in good health.

In this sample, this clone turned up once. The rearrangement joins TRBV5-4 to TRBJ2-2; 8 nucleotides agree with TRBD2. This CDR3 spans 13 amino acids. Germline lookup yields CDR1 SGHNT and CDR2 YYREEE (reference sequence). V lost 2 bases, J lost 7 bases, and 1 base stayed unmatched. The CDR3 nucleotides are TGTGCCAGCAGCTTCGGGGGGGACGGGGAGCTGTTTTTT. Its translation: CASSFGGDGELFF.

This chain joins TRBV4-1 and TRBJ1-1, with D tentatively TRBD1 (5 bases). Per germline, CDR1 MGHRA and CDR2 YSYEKL. The V end lost 3 bases, the J end lost 3 bases, and 14 bases lay between the germline ends. The CDR3 extends over 15 amino acids. The CDR3 nucleotides are TGCGCCAGCAGCCAGCACAGGCTGCTCGACACTGAAGCTTTCTTT. This gives the protein CASSQHRLLDTEAFF.

The chain has TRBV7-2 and TRBJ1-2, with D possibly matching TRBD1 (6 bases). Trimming pared 5 bases from V and 0 bases from J, leaving 10 bases between. The CDR3 extends over 14 amino acids. Germline V lookup: CDR1 SGHTA, CDR2 FQGNSA. DNA for the CDR3: TGTGCCAGCAGCAAAGACAGGACTAACTATGGCTACACCTTC. Protein product: CASSKDRTNYGYTF.

This rearrangement joins TRBV5-1 to TRBJ1-2; TRBD1 matches 7 bases. Germline values: CDR1 SGHRS, CDR2 YFSETQ. The CDR3 has 14 amino acids. Trimming removed 0 bases from V and 3 bases from J; junction bases left unmatched: 2. The DNA of the CDR3 is TGCGCCAGCAGCTTGGGAGACAGGGACTATGGCTACACCTTC. As protein: CASSLGDRDYGYTF.

The rearrangement joins TRBV7-6 to TRBJ2-7, with 8 bases aligning to TRBD1. The CDR3 length is 16 residues. V gave up 3 bases and J gave up 2 bases; unmatched junction bases: 9. From germline, CDR1 is SGHVS and CDR2 FNYEAQ. CDR3 coding DNA: TGTGCCAGCAGCTTCGGGACAGGAATCTCGGCCTACGAGCAGTACTTC. Its protein is CASSFGTGISAYEQYF. The entire variable domain, with the rest obtained from reference TRBV7-6 and TRBJ2-7, is as follows: GAGVSQSPRYKVTKRGQDVALRCDPISGHVSLYWYRQALGQGPEFLTYFNYEAQQDKSGLPNDRFSAERPEGSISTLTIQRTEQRDSAMYRCASSFGTGISAYEQYFGPGTRLTVT.

The chain recombines TRBV5-4 with TRBJ1-1; TRBD1 aligns across 7 bases. V lost 7 bases and J lost 4; bases outside the gene matches: 19. The CDR3 is 17 residues long. Germline CDR1 SGHNT, CDR2 YYREEE (reference sequence). CDR3 loop: CASGESKRGRLPTEAFF. CDR3 sequence (DNA): TGTGCCAGCGGCGAGTCCAAGAGGGGGCGCCTGCCCACTGAAGCTTTCTTT.

The chain links TRBV4-1 to TRBJ1-1, with 9 bases fitting TRBD1. V lost 3 bases to trimming and J lost 3 bases; unmatched junction nucleotides: 11. The CDR3 extends over 17 amino acids. Germline loops: CDR1 MGHRA, CDR2 YSYEKL. This CDR3 is CASSQPLQGARHTEAFF. Here the CDR3 DNA reads TGCGCCAGCAGCCAGCCCTTACAGGGGGCGCGTCACACTGAAGCTTTCTTT.

The chain combines TRBV9 with TRBJ1-2, with D hard to call. In germline, CDR1 is SGDLS, CDR2 YYNGEE. V was trimmed by 3 bases and J by 5 bases, leaving 14 bases between them. This CDR3 region has 14 residues. CDR3 region: CASSAPQSTYGYTF. The DNA of the CDR3 is TGTGCCAGCAGCGCCCCACAGAGCACTTATGGCTACACCTTC.

The J gene is TRBJ1-6, the V gene TRBV28; D not resolved. The CDR3 runs 12 residues. CDR1 is MDHEN, CDR2 SYDVKM, per germline. The V gene lost 3 bases and the J gene lost 7 bases, with 4 bases spanning the gap. The CDR3 region is CASSFQNSPLHF. The CDR3 DNA reads as TGTGCCAGCAGTTTCCAGAATTCACCCCTCCACTTT.